One and the same sample provided the 21 T cell receptor beta chains below, sequenced in a study of cytotoxic CD8 clonotypes in ibrutinib-treated CLL (dated by TCRdb to the early 2020s). What the time point label conveys for this sample: about twelve months on ibrutinib. Library construction relied on the immunoSEQ multiplex PCR assay. The immuneACCESS repertoire file appears here via TCRdb, limited to in-frame rearrangements. These files lack a portion of the clones; in checked studies, under half of the deficit traces to unresolved V genes, and the cause of the others is not known. The sample table shows over 200,000 clones, and roughly 77% are seen once. The leading ten clones occupy approximately 6.3% of the sample. The source material was PBMCs, sampled after 12 months of ibrutinib treatment. The source is a human donor with chronic lymphocytic leukemia.

The chain joins TRBV7-2 to TRBJ1-2, with a tentative D call TRBD1 (5 bases). The germline CDR1 and CDR2 sequences are SGHTA and FQGNSA. CDR3 length equals 14 residues. V was pared by 2 bases and J by 8 bases, with 15 bases between. CDR3 DNA sequence: TGTGCCAGCAGCTTACGGGGGGTGCAGGGCGGCTACACCTTC. It yields the protein CASSLRGVQGGYTF.

The genes are TRBV7-6 and TRBJ2-7; TRBD2 matches at 10 bases. The V segment lost 4 bases and the J segment 6 bases; nucleotides outside the gene matches: 12. This CDR3 contains 16 residues. Germline CDR1 reads SGHVS; CDR2 reads FNYEAQ. The CDR3 loop reads CASSSTLSGRIREQYF. DNA for the CDR3: TGTGCCAGCAGCTCCACCCTTAGCGGGAGGATACGCGAGCAGTACTTC.

For the CDR3, the DNA is TGTGCCAGCAGTTCGGAAAAGAGCTACACCTTC. This sequence encodes CASSSEKSYTF. The chain combines TRBV6-5 with TRBJ1-2; no reliable D call. The CDR3 extends over 11 amino acids. Trimming took off 4 bases at V and 9 bases at J, with 9 bases between the two ends. In germline, CDR1 is MNHEY, CDR2 SVGAGI.

The V call is TRBV2, the J call TRBJ2-2, with 7 bases aligning to TRBD2. The V gene's germline CDR1 is SNHLY and CDR2 FYNNEI. V lost 7 bases to trimming and J lost 5 bases; unmatched junction nucleotides: 13. The CDR3 has 16 amino acids. In nucleotides, the CDR3 is TGTGCCAGCATCGGAGCGGGGAAGCAAGGTACCGGGGAGCTGTTTTTT. This gives the protein CASIGAGKQGTGELFF.

This clone has more than one count but fewer than ten. The genes are TRBV6-1 and TRBJ2-1, with 8 bases matching TRBD1. Germline trimming cut 6 bases from V and 14 bases from J; bases unmatched to any gene: 9. Germline values: CDR1 MNHNS, CDR2 SASEGT. This CDR3 is 12 amino acids long. The CDR3 loop is CASSPGQEFKFF. The CDR3 nucleotides are TGTGCCAGCAGCCCGGGACAGGAATTTAAGTTCTTC.

The rearrangement links TRBV5-8 to TRBJ2-1; weak D call: TRBD2 (6 bases). CDR1 is SGHTS and CDR2 is YDEGEE in the germline V gene. The CDR3 covers 19 residues. Trimming cost V 3 bases and J 0 bases, with 22 bases left between them. CDR3 loop: CASSSIQQKAGSSYNEQFF. CDR3 bases: TGTGCCAGCAGCTCCATACAGCAGAAAGCGGGCTCCTCCTACAATGAGCAGTTCTTC.

This clone occurred once. The chain employs TRBV5-5 and TRBJ2-7; D gene ambiguous. CDR1 and CDR2 from the germline V gene are SGHKS and YYEKEE (reference sequence). V lost 0 bases and J lost 1, with 5 bases in between. This CDR3 contains 13 residues. The chain's CDR3 is CASSLGRSYEQYF. Here the CDR3 DNA reads TGTGCCAGCAGCTTGGGCAGGTCCTACGAGCAGTACTTC.

The V call is TRBV7-2, the J call TRBJ2-7; 7 bases agree with TRBD1. Looked up from germline, CDR1 is SGHTA and CDR2 is FQGNSA. V lost 5 bases and J lost 5; bases outside the gene matches: 9. This CDR3 is built from 14 residues. The CDR3 reads CASSPDRVVHEQYF. CDR3 nucleotide sequence: TGTGCCAGCAGCCCAGACAGGGTTGTCCACGAGCAGTACTTC.

V and J are TRBV7-2 and TRBJ2-7, with TRBD1 identical over 9 bases. Per germline, CDR1 SGHTA and CDR2 FQGNSA. Unmatched junction bases numbered 6, after V lost 5 bases and J lost 1 base. This CDR3 contains 15 residues. The CDR3 DNA reads TGTGCCAGCAGCCAACGACAGGGGGGGTCCTACGAGCAGTACTTC. Its translation is CASSQRQGGSYEQYF.

V gene TRBV28 combines with J gene TRBJ1-5; D unclear. CDR1 and CDR2 from the germline V gene are MDHEN and SYDVKM. V lost 2 bases and J 0 bases, leaving 11 bases between the germline ends. The CDR3 is 16 amino acids. The CDR3 nucleotides read TGTGCCAGCAGTTTACCATGGGTTTATAGCAATCAGCCCCAGCATTTT. As protein: CASSLPWVYSNQPQHF. Based on the CDR3 plus reference TRBV28 and TRBJ1-5, the full variable domain is DVKVTQSSRYLVKRTGEKVFLECVQDMDHENMFWYRQDPGLGLRLIYFSYDVKMKEKGDIPEGYSVSREKKERFSLILESASTNQTSMYLCASSLPWVYSNQPQHFGDGTRLSIL.

The chain joins TRBV6-5 to TRBJ1-1; 9 bases line up with TRBD1. The CDR3 consists of 14 residues. The trim removed 4 bases at V and 7 bases at J, leaving 7 bases unmatched. CDR1 and CDR2 from the germline V gene are MNHEY and SVGAGI. CDR3 nucleotide sequence: TGTGCCAGCAGTTTTTTTCCGGACAGGGGTGAAGCTTTCTTT. This sequence encodes CASSFFPDRGEAFF.

J is TRBJ1-5 and V is TRBV6-5, with D tentatively TRBD1 (5 bases). CDR1 and CDR2 (germline): MNHEY, SVGAGI. The CDR3 contains 15 residues. Deletions cut 2 bases from V and 1 base from J, with 9 bases between. CDR3 sequence reads: CASSYDSWSNQPQHF. The CDR3, as DNA: TGTGCCAGCAGTTACGACAGTTGGAGCAATCAGCCCCAGCATTTT.

The rearrangement joins TRBV7-8 to TRBJ2-7; D possibly corresponds to TRBD2 (5 bases). The V gene's germline CDR1 is SGHVS and CDR2 FQNEAQ. V lost 5 bases, J lost 8 bases, and 10 bases lay in between. CDR3 length equals 11 residues. In DNA, the CDR3 is TGTGCCAGCAGCCGGGGTGGTCAGCAGTACTTC. This sequence encodes CASSRGGQQYF.

The table lists this clone with many counts. The chain employs TRBV10-3 and TRBJ1-2; D is unclear. V lost 2 bases to trimming and J lost 3 bases, with 7 bases between them. CDR1 ENHRY and CDR2 SYGVKD come from the germline V gene. This CDR3 comprises 13 residues. The CDR3 protein is CAISEREYYGYTF. Here the CDR3 DNA reads TGTGCCATCAGTGAGAGGGAATACTATGGCTACACCTTC.

This chain uses TRBV9 with TRBJ1-2; D possibly corresponds to TRBD1 (6 bases). The germline CDR1 and CDR2 sequences are SGDLS and YYNGEE. V dropped 2 bases and J dropped 4 bases, with 12 bases sitting between them. The CDR3 is made up of 14 amino acids. In DNA, the CDR3 is TGTGCCAGCAGCGTCCAGCAGGGGAGCTATGGCTACACCTTC. This codes for CASSVQQGSYGYTF.

This clone was observed a few times. The CDR3 region is CSARDEQFF. DNA of the CDR3: TGCAGTGCCCGGGATGAGCAGTTCTTC. The chain recombines TRBV20-1 with TRBJ2-1; no definite D call. The V end lost 6 bases, the J end lost 8 bases, and 5 bases lay between the germline ends. This CDR3 is built from 9 residues. Germline CDR1 reads DFQATT; CDR2 reads SNEGSKA (reference sequence).

Worth noting for this clone: The identical CDR3 is also encoded by other nucleotide sequences in the sample. The chain joins TRBV13 to TRBJ2-2; 7 nucleotides match TRBD1. The ends lost 1 base at V and 2 bases at J; junction bases unmatched: 4. CDR1 PRHDT and CDR2 FYEKMQ come from the germline V gene (reference sequence). The CDR3 covers 16 residues. The CDR3 loop reads CASSLEGARNTGELFF. In nucleotides, the CDR3 is TGTGCCAGCAGCTTAGAGGGGGCTCGCAACACCGGGGAGCTGTTTTTT.

The rearrangement uses TRBV6-1 and TRBJ2-2; D call uncertain. V was shortened by 1 base and J by 9 bases, with 15 bases between the two germline ends. The germline V gene encodes CDR1 MNHNS and CDR2 SASEGT. The CDR3 is 15 residues long. The CDR3 protein is CASSEGLTAGWELFF. CDR3 coding DNA: TGTGCCAGCAGTGAAGGTTTAACGGCCGGTTGGGAGCTGTTTTTT.

There are many counts of this clone. The CDR3 sequence is CAWRTGFNNEQFF. The CDR3 DNA is TGTGCCTGGAGGACAGGGTTTAACAATGAGCAGTTCTTC. The chain uses TRBV30 and TRBJ2-1; 7 nucleotides match TRBD1. The ends lost 3 bases at V and 5 bases at J; junction bases unmatched: 4. The CDR3 has 13 amino acids. Germline CDR1 reads GTSNPN; CDR2 reads SVGIG (reference sequence). The full variable domain, completed using reference TRBV30 and TRBJ2-1, is SQTIHQWPATLVQPVGSPLSLECTVEGTSNPNLYWYRQAAGRGLQLLFYSVGIGQISSEVPQNLSASRPQDRQFILSSKKLLLSDSGFYLCAWRTGFNNEQFFGPGTRLTVL.

This clone was observed at least ten times. The gene calls are TRBV9 and TRBJ1-1; D remains unclear. CDR3 size: 13 residues. Per the germline V gene, CDR1 is SGDLS and CDR2 is YYNGEE. V dropped 0 bases and J dropped 0 bases, with 3 bases sitting between them. CDR3 bases: TGTGCCAGCAGCGTAGTAATGAACACTGAAGCTTTCTTT. Its protein is CASSVVMNTEAFF.

The chain uses TRBV30 and TRBJ1-6; D is unresolved. There are 16 residues in the CDR3. CDR1 is GTSNPN, CDR2 SVGIG, per germline (reference sequence). V lost 1 base and J 7 bases, leaving 17 bases between the germline ends. CDR3 protein: CAWSALTGGLNSPLHF. In DNA form, the CDR3 reads TGTGCCTGGAGTGCTCTTACCGGAGGACTCAATTCACCCCTCCACTTT.